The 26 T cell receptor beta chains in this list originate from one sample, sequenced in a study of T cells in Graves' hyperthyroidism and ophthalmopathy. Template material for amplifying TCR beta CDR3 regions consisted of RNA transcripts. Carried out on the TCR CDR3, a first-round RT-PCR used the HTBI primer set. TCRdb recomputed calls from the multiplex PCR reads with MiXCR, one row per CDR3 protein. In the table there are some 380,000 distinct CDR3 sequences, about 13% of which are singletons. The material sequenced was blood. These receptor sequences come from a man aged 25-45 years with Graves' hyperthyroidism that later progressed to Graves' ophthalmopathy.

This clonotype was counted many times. In DNA form, the CDR3 reads TGTGCTAGTGGTCCGATGGGGGGGGGTTTGTACAATGAGCAGTTCTTC. This gives the protein CASGPMGGGLYNEQFF. The gene calls are TRBV12-5 and TRBJ2-1; TRBD2 matches 7 bases. V gave up 5 bases and J gave up 4 bases; unmatched junction bases: 11. The CDR3 totals 16 residues. The germline V gene encodes CDR1 LGHNT and CDR2 FRNRAP.

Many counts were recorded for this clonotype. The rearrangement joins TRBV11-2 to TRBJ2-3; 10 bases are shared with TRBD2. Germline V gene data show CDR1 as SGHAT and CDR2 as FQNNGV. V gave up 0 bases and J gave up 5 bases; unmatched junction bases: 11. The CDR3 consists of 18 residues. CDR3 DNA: TGTGCCAGCAGCTTAGATTGGGCTAGCGGGGGATTGGAAGATACGCAGTATTTT. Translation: CASSLDWASGGLEDTQYF.

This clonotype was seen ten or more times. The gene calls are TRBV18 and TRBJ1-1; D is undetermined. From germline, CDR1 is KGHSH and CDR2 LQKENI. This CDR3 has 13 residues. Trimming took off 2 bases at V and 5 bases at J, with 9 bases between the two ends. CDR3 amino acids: CASSPGEGTEAFF. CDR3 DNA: TGTGCCAGCTCACCAGGGGAAGGGACTGAAGCTTTCTTT.

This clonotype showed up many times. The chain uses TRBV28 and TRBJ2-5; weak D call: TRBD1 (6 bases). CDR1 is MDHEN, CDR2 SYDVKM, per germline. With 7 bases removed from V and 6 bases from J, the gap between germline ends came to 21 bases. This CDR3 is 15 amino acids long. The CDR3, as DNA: TGTGCCAGCAAAGGAGTTTCGTCAGGGGACCAGACCCAGTACTTC. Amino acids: CASKGVSSGDQTQYF.

As DNA, the CDR3 is TGTGCCAGCAGCTTCGGGACGGGCCTATATGGCTACACCTTC. This codes for CASSFGTGLYGYTF. The V and J genes are TRBV7-9 and TRBJ1-2, with a possible D match to TRBD1 (5 bases). Trimming removed 3 bases at V and 5 bases at J, with 13 bases between. Germline CDR1 and CDR2: SEHNR and FQNEAQ (reference sequence). The CDR3 spans 14 residues. Based on the CDR3 plus reference TRBV7-9 and TRBJ1-2, the full variable domain is DTGVSQNPRHKITKRGQNVTFRCDPISEHNRLYWYRQTLGQGPEFLTYFQNEAQLEKSRLLSDRFSAERPKGSFSTLEIQRTEQGDSAMYLCASSFGTGLYGYTFGSGTRLTVV.

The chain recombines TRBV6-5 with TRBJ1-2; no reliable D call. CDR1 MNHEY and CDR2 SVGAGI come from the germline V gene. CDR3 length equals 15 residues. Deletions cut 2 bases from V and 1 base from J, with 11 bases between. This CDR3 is CASSYRQRNNYGYTF. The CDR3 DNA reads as TGTGCCAGCAGTTACAGGCAGAGAAATAACTATGGCTACACCTTC.

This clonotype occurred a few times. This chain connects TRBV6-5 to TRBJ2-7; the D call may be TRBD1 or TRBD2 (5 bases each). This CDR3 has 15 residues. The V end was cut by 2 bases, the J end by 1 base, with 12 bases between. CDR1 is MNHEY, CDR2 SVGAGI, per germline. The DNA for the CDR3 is TGTGCCAGCAGTTACCGGGGTTACAGGTCCTACGAGCAGTACTTC. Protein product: CASSYRGYRSYEQYF.

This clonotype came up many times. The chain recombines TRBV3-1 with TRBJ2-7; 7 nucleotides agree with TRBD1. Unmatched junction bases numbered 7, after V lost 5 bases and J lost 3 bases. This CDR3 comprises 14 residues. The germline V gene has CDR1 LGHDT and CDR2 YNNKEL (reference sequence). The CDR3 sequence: CASSTRQGNYEQYF. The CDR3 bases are TGTGCCAGCAGCACCCGACAGGGCAACTACGAGCAGTACTTC.

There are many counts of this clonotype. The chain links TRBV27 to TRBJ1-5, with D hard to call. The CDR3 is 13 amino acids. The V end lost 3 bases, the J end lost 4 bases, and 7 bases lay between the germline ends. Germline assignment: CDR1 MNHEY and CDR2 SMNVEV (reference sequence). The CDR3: CASSFRENQPQHF. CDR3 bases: TGTGCCAGCAGTTTCCGGGAGAATCAGCCCCAGCATTTT.

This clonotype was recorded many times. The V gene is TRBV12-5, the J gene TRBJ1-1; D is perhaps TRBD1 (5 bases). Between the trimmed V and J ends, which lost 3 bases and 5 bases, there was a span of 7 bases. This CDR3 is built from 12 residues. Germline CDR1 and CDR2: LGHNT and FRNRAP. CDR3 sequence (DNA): TGTGCTAGTGGTTTTCAGGGAACTGAAGCTTTCTTT. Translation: CASGFQGTEAFF.

This chain's CDR3 is CASSHLDSRRNEQFF. Written as DNA, the CDR3 is TGTGCCAGCAGCCACTTGGACAGCAGGCGCAATGAGCAGTTCTTC. The V call is TRBV14, the J call TRBJ2-1; tentatively, D is TRBD1 (6 bases). CDR3 length: 15 amino acids. The germline V gene encodes CDR1 SGHDN and CDR2 FVKESK. Trimming cost V 3 bases and J 6 bases, with 15 bases left between them.

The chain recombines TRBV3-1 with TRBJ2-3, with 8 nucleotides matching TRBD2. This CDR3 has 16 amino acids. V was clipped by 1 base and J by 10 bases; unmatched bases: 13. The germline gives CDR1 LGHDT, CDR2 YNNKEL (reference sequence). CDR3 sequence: CASSQVAISGVLSQYF. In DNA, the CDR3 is TGTGCCAGCAGCCAAGTCGCGATTAGCGGGGTATTGTCGCAGTATTTT.

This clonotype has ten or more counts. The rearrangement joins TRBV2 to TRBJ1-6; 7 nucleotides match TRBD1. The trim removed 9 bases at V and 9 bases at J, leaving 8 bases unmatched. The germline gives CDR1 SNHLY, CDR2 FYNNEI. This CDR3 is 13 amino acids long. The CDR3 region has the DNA TGTGCCAGTATGGGACAGCGGGGTTCACCCCTCCACTTT. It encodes CASMGQRGSPLHF.

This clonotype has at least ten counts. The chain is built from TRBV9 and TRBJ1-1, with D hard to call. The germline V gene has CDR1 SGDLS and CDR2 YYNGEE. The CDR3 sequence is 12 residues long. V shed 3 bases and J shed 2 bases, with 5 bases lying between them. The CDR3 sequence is CASSGPNTEAFF. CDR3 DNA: TGTGCCAGCAGCGGGCCTAACACTGAAGCTTTCTTT.

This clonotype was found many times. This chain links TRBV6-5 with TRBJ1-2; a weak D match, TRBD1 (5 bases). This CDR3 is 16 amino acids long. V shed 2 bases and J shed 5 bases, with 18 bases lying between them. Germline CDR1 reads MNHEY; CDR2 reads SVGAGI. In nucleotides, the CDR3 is TGTGCCAGCAGTTACGGCCGCGGGGACCGGGGGTATGGCTACACCTTC. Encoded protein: CASSYGRGDRGYGYTF.

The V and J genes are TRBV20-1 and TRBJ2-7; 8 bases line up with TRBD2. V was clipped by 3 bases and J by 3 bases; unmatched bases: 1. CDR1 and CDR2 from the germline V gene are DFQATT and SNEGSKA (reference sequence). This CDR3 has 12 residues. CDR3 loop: CSASGGGYEQYF. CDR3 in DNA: TGCAGTGCTAGCGGGGGGGGCTACGAGCAGTACTTC.

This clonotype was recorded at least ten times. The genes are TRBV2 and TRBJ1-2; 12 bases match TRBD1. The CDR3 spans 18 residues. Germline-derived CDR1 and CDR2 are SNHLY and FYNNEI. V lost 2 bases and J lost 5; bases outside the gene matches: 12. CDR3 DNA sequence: TGTGCCAGCAGTGAACGGGGGACAGGGGGCGCGGCGAAATATGGCTACACCTTC. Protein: CASSERGTGGAAKYGYTF.

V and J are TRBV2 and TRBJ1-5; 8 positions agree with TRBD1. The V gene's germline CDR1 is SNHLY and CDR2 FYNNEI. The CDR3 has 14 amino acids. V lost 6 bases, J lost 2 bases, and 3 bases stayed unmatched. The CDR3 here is CASRDREGNQPQHF. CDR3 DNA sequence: TGTGCCAGCAGGGACAGGGAAGGCAATCAGCCCCAGCATTTT.

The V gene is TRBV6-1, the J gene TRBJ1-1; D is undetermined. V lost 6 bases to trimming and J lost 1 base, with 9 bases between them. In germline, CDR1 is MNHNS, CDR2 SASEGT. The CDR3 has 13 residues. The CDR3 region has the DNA TGTGCCAGCAGCCGGGCCCAGAACACTGAAGCTTTCTTT. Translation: CASSRAQNTEAFF.

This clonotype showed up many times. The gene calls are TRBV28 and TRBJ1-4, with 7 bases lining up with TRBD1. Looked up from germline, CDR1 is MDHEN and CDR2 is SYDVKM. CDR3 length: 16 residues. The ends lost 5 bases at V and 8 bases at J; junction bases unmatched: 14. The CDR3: CASSPRKGASREKLFF. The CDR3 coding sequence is TGTGCCAGCAGTCCCCGAAAGGGGGCTTCTCGGGAAAAACTGTTTTTT.

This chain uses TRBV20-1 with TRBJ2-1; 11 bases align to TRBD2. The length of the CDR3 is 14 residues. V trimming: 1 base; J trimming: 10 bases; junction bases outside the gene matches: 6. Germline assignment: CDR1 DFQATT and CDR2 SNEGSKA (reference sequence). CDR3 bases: TGCAGTGCTAGAGGGGGGACTAGCGGTTTGGAGCAGTTCTTC. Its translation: CSARGGTSGLEQFF.

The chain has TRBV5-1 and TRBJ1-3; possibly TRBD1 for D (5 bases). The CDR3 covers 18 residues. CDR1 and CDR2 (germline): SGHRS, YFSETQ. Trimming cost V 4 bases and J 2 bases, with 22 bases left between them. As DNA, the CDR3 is TGCGCCAGCAGCCAGCTAGGGGACGGCTTAAGGACTGGAAACACCATATATTTT. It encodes CASSQLGDGLRTGNTIYF.

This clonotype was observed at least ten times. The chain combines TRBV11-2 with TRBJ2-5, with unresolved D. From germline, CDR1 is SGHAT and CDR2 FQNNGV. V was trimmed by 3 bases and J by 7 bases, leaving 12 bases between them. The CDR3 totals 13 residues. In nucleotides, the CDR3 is TGTGCCAGCAGCTTCGGCACCTCCGGGACCCAGTACTTC. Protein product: CASSFGTSGTQYF.

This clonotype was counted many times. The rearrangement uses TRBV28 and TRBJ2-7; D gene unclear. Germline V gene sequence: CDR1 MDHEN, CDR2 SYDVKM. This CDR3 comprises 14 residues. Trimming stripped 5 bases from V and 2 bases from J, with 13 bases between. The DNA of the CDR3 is TGTGCCAGCAGTCGTCCCACACGGACCTACGAGCAGTACTTC. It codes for CASSRPTRTYEQYF.

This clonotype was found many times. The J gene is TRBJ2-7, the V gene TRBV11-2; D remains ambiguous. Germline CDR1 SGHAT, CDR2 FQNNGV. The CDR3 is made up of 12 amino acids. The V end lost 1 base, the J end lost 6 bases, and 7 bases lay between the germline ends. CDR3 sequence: CASSLVTPEQYF. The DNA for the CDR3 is TGTGCCAGCAGCTTAGTTACCCCCGAGCAGTACTTC.

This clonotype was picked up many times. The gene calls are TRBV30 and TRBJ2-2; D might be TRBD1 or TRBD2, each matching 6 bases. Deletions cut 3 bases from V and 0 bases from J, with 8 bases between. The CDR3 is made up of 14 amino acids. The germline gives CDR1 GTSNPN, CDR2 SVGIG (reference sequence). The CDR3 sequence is CAWRRGANTGELFF. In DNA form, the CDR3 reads TGTGCCTGGAGGAGGGGGGCGAACACCGGGGAGCTGTTTTTT.